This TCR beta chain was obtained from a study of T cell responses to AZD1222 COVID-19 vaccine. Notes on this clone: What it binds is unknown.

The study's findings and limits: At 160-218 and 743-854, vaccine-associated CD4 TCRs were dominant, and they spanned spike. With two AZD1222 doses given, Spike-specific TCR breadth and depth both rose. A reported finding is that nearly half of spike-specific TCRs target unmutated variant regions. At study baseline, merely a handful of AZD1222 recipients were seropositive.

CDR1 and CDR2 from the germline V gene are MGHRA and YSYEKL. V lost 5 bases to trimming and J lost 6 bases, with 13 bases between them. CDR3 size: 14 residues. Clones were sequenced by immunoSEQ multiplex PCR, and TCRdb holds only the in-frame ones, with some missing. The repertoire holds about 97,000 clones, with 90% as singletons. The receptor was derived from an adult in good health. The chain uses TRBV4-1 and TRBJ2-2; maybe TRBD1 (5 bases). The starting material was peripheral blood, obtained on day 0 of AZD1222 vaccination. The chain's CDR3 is CASSYPARAGELFF. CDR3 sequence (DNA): TGCGCCAGCAGCTACCCGGCCAGGGCCGGGGAGCTGTTTTTT.